This TCR beta chain was documented in a study of blood T cell repertoires in COVID-19. As for the study in general: From the United States, Italy and Spain came samples of acute and convalescent COVID-19. Sources were T cells, B-cell-depleted T cells, or PBMCs; the material itself was cDNA or gDNA.

V lost 10 bases and J lost 0; bases outside the gene matches: 6. The germline CDR1 and CDR2 sequences are LNHDA and SQIVND (reference sequence). The CDR3 spans 13 residues. The authors' processing: Using reference gene primer amplification, nucleated cell counts were estimated. Data came from immunoSEQ multiplex PCR; TCRdb stores just in-frame clones and leaves some out. Clone size and the V and J calls come from that table; the DNA yielded D and trimming. Seen here are about 120,000 clones, 85% observed once, and the top ten hold about 3.9%. The V gene is TRBV19, the J gene TRBJ2-7; TRBD1 agrees at 7 bases. The receptor comes from a man in his fifties or sixties with acute or convalescent COVID-19. Input material: peripheral blood. Here the CDR3 reads CATEDRNSYEQYF. In nucleotides, the CDR3 is TGTGCCACCGAGGACAGGAACTCCTACGAGCAGTACTTC.